Included here is one TCR beta chain sequence, with context. Ten or more counts support this clonotype. Its antigen is unknown. The sample holds no much larger clone one base away, and base qualities are not on file. The sample comes from a study of identical twins (dated by TCRdb to 2016 to 2018). About the full investigation: TCR alpha and beta repertoires from monozygotic twins, unrelated adults of various ages and cord blood were deep-sequenced to test whether fetal clonotypes persist. To rule out contamination, replicate twin experiments were performed at different times with different library preparation protocols.

Preparation of the library involved 5' RACE. These reads were obtained on an Illumina HiSeq 2000. A universal primer binding site was introduced by template switching, and a unique molecular identifier was present in the final cDNA, enabling accurate counting of TCR cDNA molecules. Specific primers in the conserved constant-segment region were used to synthesize first-strand cDNA for TCR alpha and beta chains. To control for contamination, every cDNA library carried two barcodes: a SMART-Mk sample barcode plus Illumina barcodes. TruSeq adapter sequences along with Illumina sample barcodes were introduced in two successive PCR steps. The Illumina HiSeq platform was used with custom primers to sequence TCR alpha and beta cDNA libraries. The published analysis was carried out like this. MiGEC was used to process raw reads and extract unique molecular identifiers, and MiXCR was used to find CDR3 positions. Recombination models were inferred per individual with the repgenHMM and IGoR tools using an EM algorithm. The tcR package in R was used for shared clonotype analysis, with sharing normalized by the product of cloneset sizes. Out-of-frame nonproductive sequences were analyzed to study raw recombination free of thymic and clonal selection effects. The public reads were reanalyzed by TCRdb: fastp trimming at Q25, MiXCR alignment, in-frame beta chains only. Each CDR3 protein appears once, grouped with its most common genes and DNA. TCRdb's processing, not the authors', yielded these V and J calls. The sample contains roughly 260,000 distinct CDR3 sequences, 6% to 8.5% of them found a single time. The ten largest clones add up to about 5.8% of the sample.

Every donor in the study was a healthy Caucasian. The twin cohort consisted of three pairs of female monozygotic twins, all aged 18 to 29 years. Positive isolation kits from Invitrogen were used to isolate the CD4+ and CD8+ T cell populations. At the junction V is shortened by 0 bases and J by 2 bases, with 8 bases in between. From the cysteine through the phenylalanine, the CDR3 covers 15 amino acids. The DNA shown is the 45-base CDR3, in frame from base 1. CDR1 is given as MGHRA and CDR2 as YSYEKL, both from the germline V gene. General findings and caveats noted by the study authors: The excess sharing between twins in beta out-of-frame sequences was weaker because fewer shared sequences reduced the signal-to-noise ratio. Invariant T cells such as MAIT and iNKT could partly confound zero-insertion analyses, though diverse VJ usage argued against this for most clonotypes. Compared with coincidental sharing between unrelated individuals, an excess of low generation-probability sequences was observed among out-of-frame TCR alpha sequences shared between twins. Fewer insertions were carried by abundant cord blood beta clonotypes; a weaker similar trend was observed in young adult naive repertoires, while no such trend was observed in memory repertoires. Recombination models systematically underestimated out-of-frame TCR alpha sharing in monozygotic twins but agreed with sharing between unrelated individuals. Conclusions relied on cross-sectional statistical analysis, since the same donors could not be followed over many years.

The same data also contributed to another study, on yellow fever vaccine responses in identical twins. The second source states: The authors reported that the T cell response to vaccination in identical twins appeared partly convergent and partly personalized. In the study, vaccine-responding T cell clones were precisely tracked in identical twins.

This clonotype was obtained from a woman aged 18-29 years in good health. The rearranged chain carries TRBV4-1 and TRBJ1-5; the D gene is perhaps TRBD1, from 5 matching bases. Sequencing was carried out using CD8+ T cells sorted from blood. The CDR3 sequence is CASSQDGTGNQPQHF. The nucleotides read TGCGCCAGCAGCCAAGATGGGACGGGCAATCAGCCCCAGCATTTT.